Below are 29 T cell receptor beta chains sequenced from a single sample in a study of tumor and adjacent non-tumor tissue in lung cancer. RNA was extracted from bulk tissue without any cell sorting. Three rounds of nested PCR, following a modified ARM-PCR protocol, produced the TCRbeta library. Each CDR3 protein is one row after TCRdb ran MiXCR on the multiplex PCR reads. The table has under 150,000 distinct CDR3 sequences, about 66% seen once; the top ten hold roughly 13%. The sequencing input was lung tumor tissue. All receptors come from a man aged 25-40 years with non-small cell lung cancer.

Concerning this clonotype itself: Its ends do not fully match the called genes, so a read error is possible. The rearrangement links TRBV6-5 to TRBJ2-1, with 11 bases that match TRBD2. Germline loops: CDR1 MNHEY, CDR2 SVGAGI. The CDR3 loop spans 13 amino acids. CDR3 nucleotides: TGTGCCGGCAGCGACACTAGCGGGAGTGATGAGTTCTTC. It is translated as CAGSDTSGSDEFF.

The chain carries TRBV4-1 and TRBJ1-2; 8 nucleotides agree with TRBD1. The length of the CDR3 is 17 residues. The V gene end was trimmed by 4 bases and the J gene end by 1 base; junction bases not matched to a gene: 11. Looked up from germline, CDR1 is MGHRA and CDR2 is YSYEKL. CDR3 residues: CASSPPIGQGFNYGYTF. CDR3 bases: TGCGCCAGCAGCCCACCTATCGGACAGGGATTTAACTATGGCTACACCTTC.

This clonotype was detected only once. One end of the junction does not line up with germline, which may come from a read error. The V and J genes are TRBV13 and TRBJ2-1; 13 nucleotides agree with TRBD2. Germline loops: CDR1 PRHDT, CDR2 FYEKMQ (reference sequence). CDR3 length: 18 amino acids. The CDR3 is CASSSTGTSGTAYNEEFF. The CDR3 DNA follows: TGTGCCAGCAGCTCAACAGGGACTAGCGGGACGGCCTACAATGAGGAGTTCTTC.

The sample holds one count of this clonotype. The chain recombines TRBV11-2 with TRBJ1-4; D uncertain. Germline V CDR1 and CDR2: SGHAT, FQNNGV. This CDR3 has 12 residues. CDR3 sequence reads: CSNSLDVGKLFF. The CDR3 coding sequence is TGTTCCAACAGCTTAGATGTGGGGAAACTGTTTTTT.

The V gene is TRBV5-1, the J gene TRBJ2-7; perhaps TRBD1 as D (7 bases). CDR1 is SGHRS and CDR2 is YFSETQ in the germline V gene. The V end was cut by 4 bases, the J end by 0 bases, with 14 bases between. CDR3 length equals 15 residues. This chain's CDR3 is CASSPNRGGSYEQYF. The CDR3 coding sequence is TGCGCCAGCAGCCCGAACAGGGGAGGCTCCTACGAGCAGTACTTC.

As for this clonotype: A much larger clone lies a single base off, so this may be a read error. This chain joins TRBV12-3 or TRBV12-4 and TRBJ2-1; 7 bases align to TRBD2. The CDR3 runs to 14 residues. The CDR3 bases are TGTGCCAGCAGAACTAGCGCAGCCTACAATAAGCAGTTCTTC. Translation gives CASRTSAAYNKQFF.

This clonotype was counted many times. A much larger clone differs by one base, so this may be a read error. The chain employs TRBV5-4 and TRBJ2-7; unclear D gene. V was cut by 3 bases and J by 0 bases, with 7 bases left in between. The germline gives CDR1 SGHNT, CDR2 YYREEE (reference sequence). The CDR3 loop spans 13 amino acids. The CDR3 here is CASSSASSYEQYF. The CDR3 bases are TGTGCCAGCAGCTCCGCCAGCTCCTACGAGCAGTACTTC.

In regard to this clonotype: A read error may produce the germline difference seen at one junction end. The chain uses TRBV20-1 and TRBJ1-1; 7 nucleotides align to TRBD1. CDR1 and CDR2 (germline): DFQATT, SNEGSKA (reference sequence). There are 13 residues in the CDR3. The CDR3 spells CGARGGANTEAFF. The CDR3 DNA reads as TGCGGTGCTAGAGGGGGCGCGAACACTGAGGCTTTCTTT.

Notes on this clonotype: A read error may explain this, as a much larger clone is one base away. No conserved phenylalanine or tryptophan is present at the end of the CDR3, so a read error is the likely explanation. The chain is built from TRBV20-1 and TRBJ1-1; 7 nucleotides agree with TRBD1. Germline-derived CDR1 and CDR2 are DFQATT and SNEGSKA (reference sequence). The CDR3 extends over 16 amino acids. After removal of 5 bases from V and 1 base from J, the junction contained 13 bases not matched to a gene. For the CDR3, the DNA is TGCAGTGCTGGGGGCTGGGGACAGCCACCGAACACTGAAGCTTTCCTT. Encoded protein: CSAGGWGQPPNTEAFL.

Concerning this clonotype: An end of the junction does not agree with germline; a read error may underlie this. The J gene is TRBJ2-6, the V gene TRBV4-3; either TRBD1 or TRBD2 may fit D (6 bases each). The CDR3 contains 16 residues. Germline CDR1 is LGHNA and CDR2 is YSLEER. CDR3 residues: CASSLEGGSAANVLTF. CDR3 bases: TGTGCCAGCAGCCTGGAGGGGGGCTCTGCGGCCAACGTCCTGACTTTC.

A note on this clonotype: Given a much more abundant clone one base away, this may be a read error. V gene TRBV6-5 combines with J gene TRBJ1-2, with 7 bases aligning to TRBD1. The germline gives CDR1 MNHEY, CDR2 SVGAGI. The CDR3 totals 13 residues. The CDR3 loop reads CASREGGDYAYTF. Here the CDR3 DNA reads TGTGCCAGCAGGGAAGGGGGCGACTATGCCTACACCTTC.

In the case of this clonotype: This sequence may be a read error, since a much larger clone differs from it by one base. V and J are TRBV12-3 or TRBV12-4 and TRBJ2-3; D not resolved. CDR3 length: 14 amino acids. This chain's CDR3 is CANSLGLGEDTQYF. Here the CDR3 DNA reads TGTGCCAACAGTTTAGGTCTTGGTGAAGATACGCAGTATTTT.

The CDR3 protein is CASTPGGNLQETQYF. The CDR3 DNA follows: TGTGCCAGCACCCCGGGGGGTAACCTTCAAGAGACCCAGTACTTC. This sequence joins TRBV11-3 and TRBJ2-5; 7 nucleotides line up with TRBD2. Germline V gene sequence: CDR1 SGHNT, CDR2 YENEEA. The V and J ends lost 7 bases and 2 bases, in that order; junction bases with no gene match: 10. The CDR3 has 15 amino acids.

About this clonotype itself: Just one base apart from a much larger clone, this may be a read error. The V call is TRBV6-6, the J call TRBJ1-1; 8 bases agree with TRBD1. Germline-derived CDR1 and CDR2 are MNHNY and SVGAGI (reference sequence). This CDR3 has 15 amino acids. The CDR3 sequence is CAGSIRQGTYTEAFF. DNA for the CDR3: TGTGCCGGCAGTATTCGACAGGGGACGTACACTGAAGCTTTCTTT.

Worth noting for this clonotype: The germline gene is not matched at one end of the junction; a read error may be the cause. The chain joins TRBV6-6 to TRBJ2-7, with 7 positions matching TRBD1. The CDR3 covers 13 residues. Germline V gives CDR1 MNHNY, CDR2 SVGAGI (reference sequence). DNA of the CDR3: TGTCCCAGTCACCGGGACAGCGCCTACGAGCAATACTTC. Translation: CPSHRDSAYEQYF.

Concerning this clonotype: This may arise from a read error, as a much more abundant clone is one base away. CDR3 DNA: TGTGCCAGCAGTTGGAGCAGGGACTCGGACACCGGGGAGCTGTTTTTT. Translated, it gives CASSWSRDSDTGELFF. The genes are TRBV6-6 and TRBJ2-2, with D perhaps TRBD2 (6 bases). V shed 4 bases and J shed 3 bases, with 15 bases lying between them. Germline CDR1 is MNHNY and CDR2 is SVGAGI (reference sequence). The CDR3 extends over 16 amino acids.

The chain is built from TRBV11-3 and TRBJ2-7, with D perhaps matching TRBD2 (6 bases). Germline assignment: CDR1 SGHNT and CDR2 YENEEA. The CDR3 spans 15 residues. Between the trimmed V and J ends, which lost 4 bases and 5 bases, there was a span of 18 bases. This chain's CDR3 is CASSSERASDDEQYF. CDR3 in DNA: TGTGCCAGCAGCTCTGAGCGGGCCTCCGATGACGAGCAGTACTTC.

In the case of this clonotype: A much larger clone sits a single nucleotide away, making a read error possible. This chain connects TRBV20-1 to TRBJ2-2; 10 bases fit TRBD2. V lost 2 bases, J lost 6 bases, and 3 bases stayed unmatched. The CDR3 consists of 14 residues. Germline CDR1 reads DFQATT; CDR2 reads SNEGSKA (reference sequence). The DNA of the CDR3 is TGCAGTGCTAGACTAGCGGGAGACGCCGGGGAGCTGTTTTTT. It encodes CSARLAGDAGELFF.

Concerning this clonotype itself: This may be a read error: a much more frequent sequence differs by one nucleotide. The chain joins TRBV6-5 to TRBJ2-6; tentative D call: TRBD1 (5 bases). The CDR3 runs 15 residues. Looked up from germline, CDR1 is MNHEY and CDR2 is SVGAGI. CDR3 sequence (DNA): TGTGCCAGCCACGCATTGAGCTCTGGGGCCAACATCCTGACTTTC. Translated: CASHALSSGANILTF.

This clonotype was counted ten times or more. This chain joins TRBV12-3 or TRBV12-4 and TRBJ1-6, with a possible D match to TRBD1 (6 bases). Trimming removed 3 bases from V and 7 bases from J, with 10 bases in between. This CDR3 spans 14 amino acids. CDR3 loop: CASSLWGRNSPLHF. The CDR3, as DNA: TGTGCCAGCAGTTTGTGGGGGCGCAATTCACCCCTCCACTTT.

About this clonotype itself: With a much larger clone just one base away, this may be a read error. The CDR3 region is CSTDRGDTYEQYF. CDR3 coding DNA: TGCAGTACTGACAGGGGTGATACCTACGAGCAGTACTTC. The V and J genes are TRBV20-1 and TRBJ2-7; 8 bases match TRBD1. V was pared by 8 bases and J by 2 bases, with 8 bases of the junction left unmatched. CDR3 length: 13 amino acids. The germline CDR1 and CDR2 sequences are DFQATT and SNEGSKA (reference sequence).

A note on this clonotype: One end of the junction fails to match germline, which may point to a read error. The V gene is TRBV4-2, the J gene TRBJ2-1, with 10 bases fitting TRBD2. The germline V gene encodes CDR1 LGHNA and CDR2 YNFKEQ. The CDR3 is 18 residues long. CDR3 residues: CASSQHPHSGGTYNQHFF. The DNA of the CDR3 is TGTGCCAGCAGCCAACACCCTCATAGCGGGGGGACCTACAATCAGCACTTCTTC.

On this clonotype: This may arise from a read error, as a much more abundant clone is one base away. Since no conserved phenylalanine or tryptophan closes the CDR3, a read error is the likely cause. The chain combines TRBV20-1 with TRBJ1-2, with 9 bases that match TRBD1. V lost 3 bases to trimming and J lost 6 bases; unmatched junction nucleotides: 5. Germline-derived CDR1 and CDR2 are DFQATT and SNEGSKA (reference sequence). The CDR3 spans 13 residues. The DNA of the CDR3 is TGCAGTGCTAGGGGACAGGGCGGGAATGGCTACACCTAC. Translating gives CSARGQGGNGYTY.

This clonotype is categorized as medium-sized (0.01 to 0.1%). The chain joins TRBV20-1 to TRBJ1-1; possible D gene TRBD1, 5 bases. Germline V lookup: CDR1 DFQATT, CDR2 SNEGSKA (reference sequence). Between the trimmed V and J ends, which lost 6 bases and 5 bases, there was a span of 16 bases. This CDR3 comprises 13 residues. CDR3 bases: TGCAGTGCCGTTATGGGGGGGGGGACTGAAGCTTTCTTT. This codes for CSAVMGGGTEAFF.

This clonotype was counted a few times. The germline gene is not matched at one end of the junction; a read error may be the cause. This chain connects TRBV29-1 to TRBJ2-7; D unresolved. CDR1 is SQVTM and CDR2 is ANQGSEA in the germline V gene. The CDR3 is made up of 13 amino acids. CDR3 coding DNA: TGCAGCGTTGAGGGCGGAAGCCTACTCGAGCTGTACTTC. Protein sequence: CSVEGGSLLELYF.

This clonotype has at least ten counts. CDR3 nucleotide sequence: TGCAGTGCGAGACCCGCTAGCGGGAGTGGTTTCTCCTACAATGAGCAGTTCTTC. Amino acids: CSARPASGSGFSYNEQFF. The chain carries TRBV20-1 and TRBJ2-1; 10 nucleotides line up with TRBD2. CDR1 and CDR2 (germline): DFQATT, SNEGSKA (reference sequence). The ends lost 6 bases at V and 0 bases at J; junction bases unmatched: 14. CDR3 length: 18 residues.

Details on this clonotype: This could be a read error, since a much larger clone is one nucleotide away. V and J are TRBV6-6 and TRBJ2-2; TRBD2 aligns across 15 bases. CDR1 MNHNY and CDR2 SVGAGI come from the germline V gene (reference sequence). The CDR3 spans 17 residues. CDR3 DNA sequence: TGTGTCAGCAGTTACTCTGGACTAGCGGGAGGGAACGGGGAGCTGTTTTTT. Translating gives CVSSYSGLAGGNGELFF.

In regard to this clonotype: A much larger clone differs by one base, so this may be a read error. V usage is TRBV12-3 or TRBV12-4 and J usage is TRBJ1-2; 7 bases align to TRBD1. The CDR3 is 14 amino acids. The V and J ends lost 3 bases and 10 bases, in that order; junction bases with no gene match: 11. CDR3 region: CASSFPTGERDYTF. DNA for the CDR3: TGTGCCAGCAGTTTCCCCACAGGGGAGCGTGACTACACCTTC.

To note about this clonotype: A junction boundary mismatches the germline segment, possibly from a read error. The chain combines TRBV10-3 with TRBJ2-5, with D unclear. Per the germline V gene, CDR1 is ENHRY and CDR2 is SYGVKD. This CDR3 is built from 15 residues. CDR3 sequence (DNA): TGTGCCATCAGTGAGTCGAACTACCCCCAGGAGACTCAGTACTTC. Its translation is CAISESNYPQETQYF.